This T cell receptor (beta chain) was profiled in a study of CD8+ T cells in alopecia areata. For the study at large: C3H/HeJ donors with spontaneous alopecia, roughly 6-13 months old, supplied skin grafts to approximately 7-11-week-old female C3H/HeJ mice.

Time point here: mouse skin 6 weeks after grafting, around onset of hair loss. Trimming took 3 bases from V and 0 from J; bases not matched to a gene: 4. Germline V gives CDR1 GKSSPN, CDR2 SITVG. The CDR3 contains 14 residues. Extracted RNA was reverse transcribed into cDNA, the sequencing template. Profiled with immunoSEQ multiplex PCR; TCRdb holds only in-frame clones, not every one. The sample shows some 2,000 clones, none of them appearing just once. This clone was detected many times. Mouse names are used for the genes. The read terminates 4 residues ahead of where the CDR3 ends, so the germline J gene completes it.

This receptor was obtained from a C3H/HeJ mouse with alopecia areata. MHC haplotype here: H2-k. V and J are TRBV31 and TRBJ1-2; 7 bases are a match to TRBD1. The sequencing here drew on skin, taken at week 6. CDR3 residues: CAWSWDRTNSDYTF. The DNA read from the CDR3 is TGTGCCTGGAGCTGGGACAGAACAAACTCC. The complete variable domain, with remaining parts taken from reference TRBV31 and TRBJ1-2, reads AQTIHQWPVAEIKAVGSPLSLGCTIKGKSSPNLYWYWQATGGTLQQLFYSITVGQVESVVQLNLSASRPKDDQFILSTEKLLLSHSGFYLCAWSWDRTNSDYTFGSGTRLLVI.